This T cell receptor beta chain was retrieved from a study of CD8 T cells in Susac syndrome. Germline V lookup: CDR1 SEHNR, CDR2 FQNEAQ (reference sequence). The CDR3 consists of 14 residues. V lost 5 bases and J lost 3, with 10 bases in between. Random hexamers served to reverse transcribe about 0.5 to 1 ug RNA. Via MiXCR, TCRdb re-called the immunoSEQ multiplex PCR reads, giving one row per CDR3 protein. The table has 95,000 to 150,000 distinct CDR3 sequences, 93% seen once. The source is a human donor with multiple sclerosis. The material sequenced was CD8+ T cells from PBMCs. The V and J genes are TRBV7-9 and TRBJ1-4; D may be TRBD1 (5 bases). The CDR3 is CASSLPGANEKLFF. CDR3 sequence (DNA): TGTGCCAGCAGCCTCCCGGGGGCTAATGAAAAACTGTTTTTT.